This is a list of T cell receptor beta chains from one sample in a study of blood T cells in healthy people across ages. One entry per CDR3 protein, called by TCRdb with MiXCR from the 5' RACE reads. This sample carries around 1,600,000 distinct CDR3 sequences, about 42% of them seen once, and the ten largest clones take approximately 4%. Sequenced sample: blood. These TCRs come from a woman between 18 and 29 years old in good health. CDR3s include the opening cysteine and the closing phenylalanine or tryptophan. Fields, in order: J gene, D gene, V gene, clone size, CDR3 DNA, CDR3 protein. The D gene is left open where the match is weak. Where a row states a size, it is once, few, many or the class of an expanded clone; other rows omit it.

j_call: TRBJ2-7; d_call: TRBD1; v_call: TRBV4-3; clone_size: few; cdr3_nt: TGCGCCAGCAGCCAAGCTGGGACAGGAGCCTACGAGCAGTACTTC; cdr3_aa: CASSQAGTGAYEQYF
j_call: TRBJ1-3; d_call: .; v_call: TRBV6-7; clone_size: .; cdr3_nt: TGTGCCAGCAGTTACTCGTCCAGGGGATCCCAGGACTCTGGAAACACCATATATTTT; cdr3_aa: CASSYSSRGSQDSGNTIYF
j_call: TRBJ2-2; d_call: TRBD2; v_call: TRBV20-1; clone_size: .; cdr3_nt: TGCAGTGCTGGACTAGCGGGACGGCCTGGGGTAGAGCTGTTTTTT; cdr3_aa: CSAGLAGRPGVELFF
j_call: TRBJ2-7; d_call: TRBD1; v_call: TRBV15; clone_size: few; cdr3_nt: TGTGCCACCAGCAGGGGACAGAACTACGAGCAGTACTTC; cdr3_aa: CATSRGQNYEQYF
j_call: TRBJ2-5; d_call: .; v_call: TRBV7-8; clone_size: .; cdr3_nt: TGTGCCAGCAGCTTTACGGCTAGCAATGAGCAGTACTTC; cdr3_aa: CASSFTASNEQYF
j_call: TRBJ2-5; d_call: .; v_call: TRBV2; clone_size: .; cdr3_nt: TGTGCCAGCACGACGAAAGAGACCCAGTACTTC; cdr3_aa: CASTTKETQYF
j_call: TRBJ2-1; d_call: .; v_call: TRBV7-9; clone_size: .; cdr3_nt: TGTGCCAGCAGCTCTAGTACTGAGCAGTTCTTC; cdr3_aa: CASSSSTEQFF
j_call: TRBJ2-7; d_call: .; v_call: TRBV7-9; clone_size: .; cdr3_nt: TGTGCCAGCAGCTCCCTTGACGTACTGAGCTCCTACGAGCAGTACTTC; cdr3_aa: CASSSLDVLSSYEQYF
j_call: TRBJ2-1; d_call: TRBD2; v_call: TRBV3-1; clone_size: .; cdr3_nt: TGTGCCAGCAGCCCAACAAGCGGGAGGTTTGAGCAGTTCTTC; cdr3_aa: CASSPTSGRFEQFF
j_call: TRBJ1-6; d_call: .; v_call: TRBV4-3; clone_size: .; cdr3_nt: TGCGCCAGCAGCCAAGATTGGCGATATAATTCACCCCTCCACTTT; cdr3_aa: CASSQDWRYNSPLHF
j_call: TRBJ2-5; d_call: TRBD2; v_call: TRBV7-2; clone_size: .; cdr3_nt: TGTGCCAGCAGCGTGGCGGGGGGTGGGGAGAAGTACTTC; cdr3_aa: CASSVAGGGEKYF
j_call: TRBJ2-7; d_call: .; v_call: TRBV27; clone_size: .; cdr3_nt: TGTGCCAGCAGTCAGGGAATGGGTCTCTACGAGCAGTACTTC; cdr3_aa: CASSQGMGLYEQYF
j_call: TRBJ1-5; d_call: .; v_call: TRBV6-2/TRBV6-3; clone_size: once; cdr3_nt: TGTGCCAGCAACTACCGGGATCAGCCCCAGCATTTT; cdr3_aa: CASNYRDQPQHF
j_call: TRBJ1-2; d_call: TRBD1; v_call: TRBV29-1; clone_size: few; cdr3_nt: TGCAGCGTCACCAGGGGGCTGCTTTATGGCTACACCTTC; cdr3_aa: CSVTRGLLYGYTF
j_call: TRBJ2-3; d_call: TRBD1; v_call: TRBV24-1; clone_size: few; cdr3_nt: TGTGCCACCAGTCCCCGGACAGGGGGAAGCACAGATACGCAGTATTTT; cdr3_aa: CATSPRTGGSTDTQYF
j_call: TRBJ2-7; d_call: .; v_call: TRBV14; clone_size: few; cdr3_nt: TGTGCCAGCAGCCAATCGGCAGGGATATACTACGAGCAGTACTTC; cdr3_aa: CASSQSAGIYYEQYF
j_call: TRBJ2-2; d_call: TRBD1; v_call: TRBV12-3/TRBV12-4; clone_size: .; cdr3_nt: TGTGCCAGCAGTCCATCGGGACAGGGGTTTGCCGGGGAGCTGTTTTTT; cdr3_aa: CASSPSGQGFAGELFF
j_call: TRBJ2-3; d_call: .; v_call: TRBV25-1; clone_size: few; cdr3_nt: TGTGCCAGCAGTGAAGAGTCGGCGGGGAGCACAGATACGCAGTATTTT; cdr3_aa: CASSEESAGSTDTQYF
j_call: TRBJ2-5; d_call: TRBD2; v_call: TRBV7-2; clone_size: .; cdr3_nt: TGTGCCAGCAAGGAGCTAGCGGGGAGTCAAGAGACCCAGTACTTC; cdr3_aa: CASKELAGSQETQYF
j_call: TRBJ2-7; d_call: TRBD2; v_call: TRBV9; clone_size: once; cdr3_nt: TGTGCCAGCAGCGACGGGGGGGGCCAATCCTACAATGAGCAGTACTTC; cdr3_aa: CASSDGGGQSYNEQYF
j_call: TRBJ2-7; d_call: TRBD1; v_call: TRBV28; clone_size: .; cdr3_nt: TGTGCCAGCAGTTTTCAGGGGGCGGTCTACGAGCAGTACTTC; cdr3_aa: CASSFQGAVYEQYF
j_call: TRBJ2-5; d_call: TRBD1; v_call: TRBV5-1; clone_size: .; cdr3_nt: TGCGCCAGCAGCAAGGGACAGAAAGAGACCCAGTACTTC; cdr3_aa: CASSKGQKETQYF
j_call: TRBJ2-5; d_call: .; v_call: TRBV6-5; clone_size: .; cdr3_nt: TGTGCCAGCACCCAGAAGCCTAGGCACCTACAAGAGACCCAGTACTTC; cdr3_aa: CASTQKPRHLQETQYF